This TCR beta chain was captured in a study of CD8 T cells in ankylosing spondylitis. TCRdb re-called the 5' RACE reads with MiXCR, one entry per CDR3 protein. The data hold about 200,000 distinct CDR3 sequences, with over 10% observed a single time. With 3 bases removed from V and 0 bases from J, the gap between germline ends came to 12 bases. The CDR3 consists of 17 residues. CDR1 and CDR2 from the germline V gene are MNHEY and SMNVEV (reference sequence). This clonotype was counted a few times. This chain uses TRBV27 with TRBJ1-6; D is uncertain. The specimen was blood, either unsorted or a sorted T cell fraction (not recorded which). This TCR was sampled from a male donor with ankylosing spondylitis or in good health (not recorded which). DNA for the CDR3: TGTGCCAGCAGTTTGGTTGGCAGCCACTCCTATAATTCACCCCTCCACTTT. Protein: CASSLVGSHSYNSPLHF.